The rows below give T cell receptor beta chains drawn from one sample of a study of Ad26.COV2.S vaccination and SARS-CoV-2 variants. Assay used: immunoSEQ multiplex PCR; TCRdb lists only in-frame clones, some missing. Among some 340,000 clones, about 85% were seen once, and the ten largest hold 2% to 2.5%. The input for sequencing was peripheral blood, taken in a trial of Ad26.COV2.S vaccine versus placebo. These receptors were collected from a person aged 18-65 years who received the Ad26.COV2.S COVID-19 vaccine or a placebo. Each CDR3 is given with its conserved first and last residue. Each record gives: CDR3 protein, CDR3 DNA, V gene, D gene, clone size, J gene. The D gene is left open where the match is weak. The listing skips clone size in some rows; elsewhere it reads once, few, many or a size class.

CDR3 protein: CASSQHGTQETQYF; CDR3 DNA: TGCGCCAGCAGCCAACACGGAACTCAAGAGACCCAGTACTTC; V gene: TRBV4-1; D gene: NA; clone size: NA; J gene: TRBJ2-5
CDR3 protein: CATAIAWDGYTF; CDR3 DNA: TGTGCCACCGCAATTGCCTGGGATGGCTACACCTTC; V gene: TRBV7-9; D gene: NA; clone size: few; J gene: TRBJ1-2
CDR3 protein: CASSSVPGQGTNNEQFF; CDR3 DNA: TGCGCCAGCAGCTCCGTCCCGGGACAGGGGACTAACAATGAGCAGTTCTTC; V gene: TRBV5-1; D gene: TRBD1; clone size: NA; J gene: TRBJ2-1
CDR3 protein: CASTGPSGMCSYNSPLHF; CDR3 DNA: TGTGCCAGTACCGGGCCCAGCGGAATGTGCTCCTATAATTCACCCCTCCACTTT; V gene: TRBV21-1; D gene: NA; clone size: NA; J gene: TRBJ1-6
CDR3 protein: CASSPQLAGAGELFF; CDR3 DNA: TGTGCCAGCAGCCCCCAACTAGCGGGGGCCGGGGAGCTGTTTTTT; V gene: TRBV3-1/TRBV3-2; D gene: TRBD2; clone size: NA; J gene: TRBJ2-2
CDR3 protein: CASSQDSETGEQYF; CDR3 DNA: TGCGCCAGCAGCCAAGACAGTGAAACAGGCGAGCAGTACTTC; V gene: TRBV4-1; D gene: NA; clone size: NA; J gene: TRBJ2-7
CDR3 protein: CASSPPRTASQETQYF; CDR3 DNA: TGTGCCAGCAGCCCTCCGAGGACGGCCTCACAAGAGACCCAGTACTTC; V gene: TRBV7-2; D gene: NA; clone size: NA; J gene: TRBJ2-5
CDR3 protein: CASTPGQGRDNEQFF; CDR3 DNA: TGTGCCAGCACCCCGGGACAGGGGAGAGACAATGAGCAGTTCTTC; V gene: TRBV6-5; D gene: TRBD1; clone size: NA; J gene: TRBJ2-1
CDR3 protein: CASSERTGASPNIQYF; CDR3 DNA: TGTGCCAGCAGCGAACGGACAGGGGCGAGTCCAAACATTCAGTACTTC; V gene: TRBV9; D gene: TRBD1; clone size: NA; J gene: TRBJ2-4
CDR3 protein: CASSLGSGRGHEQFF; CDR3 DNA: TGTGCCAGCAGCCTGGGGAGTGGGCGGGGACATGAGCAGTTCTTC; V gene: TRBV11-1; D gene: NA; clone size: NA; J gene: TRBJ2-1
CDR3 protein: CATRVGGREQETQYF; CDR3 DNA: TGTGCCACCCGTGTAGGGGGTCGGGAACAAGAGACCCAGTACTTC; V gene: TRBV28; D gene: NA; clone size: NA; J gene: TRBJ2-5
CDR3 protein: CASSTAVELQQYF; CDR3 DNA: TGCGCCAGCTCCACCGCGGTTGAACTTCAGCAGTATTTT; V gene: TRBV5-1; D gene: NA; clone size: NA; J gene: TRBJ2-3
CDR3 protein: CASSLSGNTEAFF; CDR3 DNA: TGTGCCAGCAGCTTGTCCGGGAACACTGAAGCTTTCTTT; V gene: TRBV11-3; D gene: NA; clone size: NA; J gene: TRBJ1-1